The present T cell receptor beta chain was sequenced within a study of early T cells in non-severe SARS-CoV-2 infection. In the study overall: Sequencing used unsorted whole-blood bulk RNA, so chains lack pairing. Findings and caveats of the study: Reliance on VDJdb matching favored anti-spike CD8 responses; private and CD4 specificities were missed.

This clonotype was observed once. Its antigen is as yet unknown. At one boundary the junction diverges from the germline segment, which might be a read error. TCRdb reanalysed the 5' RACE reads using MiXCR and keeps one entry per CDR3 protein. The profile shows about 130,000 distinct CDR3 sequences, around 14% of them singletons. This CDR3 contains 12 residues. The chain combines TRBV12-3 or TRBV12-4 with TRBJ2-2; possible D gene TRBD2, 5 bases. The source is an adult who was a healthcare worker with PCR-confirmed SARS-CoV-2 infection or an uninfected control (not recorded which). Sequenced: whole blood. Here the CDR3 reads CASSPVPGVLFF. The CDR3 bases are TGTGCCAGCAGTCCTGTTCCCGGGGTGCTGTTTTTT.